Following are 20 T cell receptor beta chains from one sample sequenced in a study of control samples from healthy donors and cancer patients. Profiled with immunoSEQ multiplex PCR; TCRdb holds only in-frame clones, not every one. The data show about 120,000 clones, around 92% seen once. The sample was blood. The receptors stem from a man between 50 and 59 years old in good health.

CDR3 sequence (DNA): TGTGCCAGCAGCTTACCCGGAAAACAGGGGGCAGGCGGCACTGAAGCTTTCTTT. Translated: CASSLPGKQGAGGTEAFF. The rearrangement links TRBV11-2 to TRBJ1-1, with 9 bases identical to TRBD1. With V trimmed by 2 bases and J by 4 bases, 14 bases remained unmatched. CDR1 and CDR2 from the germline V gene are SGHAT and FQNNGV. The CDR3 contains 18 residues.

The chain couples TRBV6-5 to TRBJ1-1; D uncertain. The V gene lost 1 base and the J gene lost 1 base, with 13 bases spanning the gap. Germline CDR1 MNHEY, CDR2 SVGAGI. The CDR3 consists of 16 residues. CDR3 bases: TGTGCCAGCAGTTACTGGTCAGGTACGGGGAACACTGAAGCTTTCTTT. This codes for CASSYWSGTGNTEAFF.

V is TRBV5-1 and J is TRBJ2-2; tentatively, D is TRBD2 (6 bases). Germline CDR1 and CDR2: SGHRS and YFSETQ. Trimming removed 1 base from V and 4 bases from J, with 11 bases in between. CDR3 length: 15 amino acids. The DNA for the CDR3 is TGCGCCAGCAGCTTGCGGGAAGCGGGCACCGGGGAGCTGTTTTTT. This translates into CASSLREAGTGELFF.

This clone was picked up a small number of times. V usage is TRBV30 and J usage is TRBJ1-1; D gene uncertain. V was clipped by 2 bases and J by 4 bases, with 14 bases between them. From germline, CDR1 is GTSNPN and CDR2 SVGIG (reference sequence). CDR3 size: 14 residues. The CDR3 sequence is CAWSYGIRATEAFF. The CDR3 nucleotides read TGTGCCTGGAGTTATGGTATACGGGCCACTGAAGCTTTCTTT.

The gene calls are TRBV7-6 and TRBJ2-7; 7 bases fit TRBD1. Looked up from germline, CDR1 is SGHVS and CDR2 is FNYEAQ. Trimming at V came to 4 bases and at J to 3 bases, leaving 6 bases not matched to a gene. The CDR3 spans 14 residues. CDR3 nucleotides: TGTGCCAGCAGCTCCACCCGGGACAGCTACGAGCAGTACTTC. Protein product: CASSSTRDSYEQYF.

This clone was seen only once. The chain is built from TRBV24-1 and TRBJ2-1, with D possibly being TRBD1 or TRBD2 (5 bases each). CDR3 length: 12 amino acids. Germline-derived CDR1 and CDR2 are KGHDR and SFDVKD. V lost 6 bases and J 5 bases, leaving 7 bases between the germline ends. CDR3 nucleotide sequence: TGTGCCACCAGTAGAGGGGACAATGAGCAGTTCTTC. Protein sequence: CATSRGDNEQFF.

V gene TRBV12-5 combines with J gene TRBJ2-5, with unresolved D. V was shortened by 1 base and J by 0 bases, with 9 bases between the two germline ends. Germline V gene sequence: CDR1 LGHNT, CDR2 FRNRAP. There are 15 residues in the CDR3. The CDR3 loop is CASGLGTAYQETQYF. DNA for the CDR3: TGTGCTAGTGGTTTGGGAACAGCGTACCAAGAGACCCAGTACTTC.

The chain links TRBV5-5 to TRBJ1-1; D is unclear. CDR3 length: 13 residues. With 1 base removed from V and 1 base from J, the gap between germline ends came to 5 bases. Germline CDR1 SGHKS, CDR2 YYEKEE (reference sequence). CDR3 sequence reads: CASSLIGNTEAFF. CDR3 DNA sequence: TGTGCCAGCAGCTTGATAGGGAACACTGAAGCTTTCTTT.

CDR3 nucleotide sequence: TGTGCCAGCAGTGTTAAGACAGGGTCCTATGGCTACACCTTC. Translated: CASSVKTGSYGYTF. The V and J genes are TRBV2 and TRBJ1-2; 7 positions match TRBD1. Trimming removed 4 bases from V and 4 bases from J; junction bases left unmatched: 6. CDR3 length: 14 residues. CDR1 and CDR2 from the germline V gene are SNHLY and FYNNEI.

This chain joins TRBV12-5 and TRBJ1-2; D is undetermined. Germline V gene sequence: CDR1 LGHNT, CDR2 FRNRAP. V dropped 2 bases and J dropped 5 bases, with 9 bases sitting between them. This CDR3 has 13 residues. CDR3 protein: CASGLSPGYGYTF. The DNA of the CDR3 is TGTGCTAGTGGTTTGTCCCCTGGATATGGCTACACCTTC.

The CDR3 here is CASSQDVWRGVYNEQFF. CDR3 in DNA: TGTGCCAGCAGCCAAGATGTTTGGCGGGGGGTCTACAATGAGCAGTTCTTC. This chain connects TRBV14 to TRBJ2-1, with 8 bases that match TRBD2. CDR3 size: 17 residues. Germline lookup yields CDR1 SGHDN and CDR2 FVKESK. Trimming cost V 0 bases and J 3 bases; bases outside gene matches: 7.

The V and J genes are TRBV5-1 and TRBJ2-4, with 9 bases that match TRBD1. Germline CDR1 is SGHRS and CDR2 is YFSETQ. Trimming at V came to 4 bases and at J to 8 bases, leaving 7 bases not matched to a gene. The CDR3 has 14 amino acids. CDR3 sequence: CASSMGQGVDIQYF. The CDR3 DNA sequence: TGCGCCAGCAGCATGGGACAGGGCGTAGACATTCAGTACTTC.

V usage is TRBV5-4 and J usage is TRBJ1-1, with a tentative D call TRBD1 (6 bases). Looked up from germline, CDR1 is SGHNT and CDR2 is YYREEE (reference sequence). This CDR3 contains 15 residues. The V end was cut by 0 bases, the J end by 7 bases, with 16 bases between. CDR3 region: CASSLGGGGALEAFF. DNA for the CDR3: TGTGCCAGCAGCTTGGGTGGAGGGGGGGCCCTTGAAGCTTTCTTT.

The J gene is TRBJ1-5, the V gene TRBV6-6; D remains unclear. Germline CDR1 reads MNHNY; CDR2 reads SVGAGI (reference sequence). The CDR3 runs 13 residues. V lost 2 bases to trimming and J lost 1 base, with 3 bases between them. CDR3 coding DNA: TGTGCCAGCAGTTACGGGAGCAATCAGCCCCAGCATTTT. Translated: CASSYGSNQPQHF.

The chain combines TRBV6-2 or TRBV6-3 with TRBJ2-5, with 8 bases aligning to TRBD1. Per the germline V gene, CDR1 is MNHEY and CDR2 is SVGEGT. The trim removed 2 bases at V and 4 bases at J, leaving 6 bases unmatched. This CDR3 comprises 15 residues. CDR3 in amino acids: CASSYNRGLRETQYF. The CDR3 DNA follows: TGTGCCAGCAGTTACAACAGGGGGTTGAGAGAGACCCAGTACTTC.

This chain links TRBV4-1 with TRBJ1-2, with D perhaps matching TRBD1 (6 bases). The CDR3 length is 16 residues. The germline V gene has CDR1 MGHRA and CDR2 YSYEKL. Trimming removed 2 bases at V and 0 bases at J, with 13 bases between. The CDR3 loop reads CASSQQQGGANYGYTF. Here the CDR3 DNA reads TGCGCCAGCAGCCAACAACAGGGAGGAGCTAACTATGGCTACACCTTC.

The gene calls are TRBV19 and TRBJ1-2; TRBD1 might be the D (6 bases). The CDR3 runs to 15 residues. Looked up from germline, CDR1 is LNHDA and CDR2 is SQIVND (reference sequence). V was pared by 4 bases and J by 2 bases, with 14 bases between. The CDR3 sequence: CASSKQDRPNYGYTF. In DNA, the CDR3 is TGTGCCAGTAGTAAACAGGACAGACCCAACTATGGCTACACCTTC.

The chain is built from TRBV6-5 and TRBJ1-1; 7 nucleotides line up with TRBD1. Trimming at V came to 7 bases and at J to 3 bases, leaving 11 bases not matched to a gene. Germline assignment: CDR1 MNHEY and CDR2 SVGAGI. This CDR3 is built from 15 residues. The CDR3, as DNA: TGTGCCAGCACTAGTGAACCCAGGGGGGACACTGAAGCTTTCTTT. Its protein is CASTSEPRGDTEAFF.

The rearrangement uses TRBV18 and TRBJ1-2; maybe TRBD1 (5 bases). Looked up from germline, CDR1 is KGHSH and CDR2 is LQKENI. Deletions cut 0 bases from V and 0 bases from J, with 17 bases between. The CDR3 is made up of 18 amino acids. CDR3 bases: TGTGCCAGCTCACCACCTAGTGGGGCCCGGGCTTCTAACTATGGCTACACCTTC. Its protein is CASSPPSGARASNYGYTF.

The CDR3 is CASSHQGHLVTGELFF. The CDR3 nucleotides read TGTGCCAGCAGCCATCAGGGACACCTTGTCACCGGGGAGCTGTTTTTT. The rearrangement links TRBV9 to TRBJ2-2; D is possibly TRBD1 (6 bases). The V gene's germline CDR1 is SGDLS and CDR2 YYNGEE. This CDR3 region has 16 residues. Trimming stripped 4 bases from V and 4 bases from J, with 17 bases between.